The 27 T cell receptor beta chains presented below share a single source sample, sequenced in a study of blood T cell repertoires in COVID-19. The table came from immunoSEQ multiplex PCR; TCRdb's copy has only in-frame clones and leaves some out. The sample carries almost 200,000 clones, about 90% recorded once. The sequenced material came from PBMCs or T cells enriched from blood (not recorded which). The receptors originated from a woman in her late teens or twenties who had recovered from COVID-19.

This clone was detected once. The V and J genes are TRBV29-1 and TRBJ2-3, with D perhaps matching TRBD1 (5 bases). Germline V gene data show CDR1 as SQVTM and CDR2 as ANQGSEA. The CDR3 runs 14 residues. V was clipped by 3 bases and J by 4 bases, with 14 bases between them. CDR3 in amino acids: CSVEQGYGADTQYF. DNA of the CDR3: TGCAGCGTTGAGCAGGGTTACGGTGCAGATACGCAGTATTTT.

This clone occurred a few times. This rearrangement joins TRBV5-6 to TRBJ1-5; D ambiguous. This CDR3 region has 14 residues. Germline loops: CDR1 SGHDT, CDR2 YYEEEE. Trimming stripped 2 bases from V and 6 bases from J, with 12 bases between. In nucleotides, the CDR3 is TGTGCCAGCAGCTTTTTTCAGGCCAGTCAGCCCCAGCATTTT. Residues: CASSFFQASQPQHF.

This clone appeared once. This chain joins TRBV6-6 and TRBJ2-7; 13 bases align to TRBD2. The germline V gene encodes CDR1 MNHNY and CDR2 SVGAGI (reference sequence). There are 17 residues in the CDR3. V shed 5 bases, J shed 0 bases, and the junction held 7 bases outside the gene matches. The chain's CDR3 is CASSQTSGGTSSYEQYF. As DNA, the CDR3 is TGTGCCAGCAGTCAGACTAGCGGGGGGACGAGCTCCTACGAGCAGTACTTC.

This chain connects TRBV3-1 (or the pseudogene TRBV3-2) to TRBJ2-7; possibly TRBD2 for D (6 bases). This CDR3 is 16 amino acids long. CDR1 is LGHDT and CDR2 is YNNKEL in the germline V gene (reference sequence). Deletions cut 5 bases from V and 3 bases from J, with 20 bases between. The CDR3 loop is CASSRGTSRTHYEQYF. The CDR3 DNA reads TGTGCCAGCAGCAGAGGGACTTCAAGGACTCACTACGAGCAGTACTTC.

The table lists this clone with a count of one. This chain connects TRBV5-8 to TRBJ1-2, with 8 bases lining up with TRBD1. Per germline, CDR1 SGHTS and CDR2 YDEGEE. The CDR3 contains 16 residues. V was clipped by 3 bases and J by 5 bases; unmatched bases: 12. CDR3: CASSSKLQGDLYGYTF. The DNA of the CDR3 is TGTGCCAGCAGCTCGAAACTACAGGGGGACCTATATGGCTACACCTTC. Filled out from reference TRBV5-8 and TRBJ1-2, the complete variable domain reads EAGVTQSPTHLIKTRGQQATLRCSPISGHTSVYWYQQALGLGLQFLLWYDEGEERNRGNFPPRFSGRQFPNYSSELNVNALELEDSALYLCASSSKLQGDLYGYTFGSGTRLTVV.

This clone was seen a handful of times. This chain connects TRBV10-2 to TRBJ2-7, with 7 bases fitting TRBD2. The CDR3 totals 15 residues. Germline V gene lookup returns CDR1 WSHSY and CDR2 SAAADI. Losses at the gene ends were 0 bases for V and 2 bases for J; bases not matched to a gene: 4. CDR3 nucleotides: TGCGCCAGCAGTGAGTCTTGGGGGGGACCCTACGAGCAGTACTTC. This translates into CASSESWGGPYEQYF.

The J gene is TRBJ2-4, the V gene TRBV28; D is ambiguous. This CDR3 region has 16 residues. The V end lost 6 bases, the J end lost 3 bases, and 18 bases lay between the germline ends. Germline loops: CDR1 MDHEN, CDR2 SYDVKM. The CDR3 here is CASSPPDSLGKNIQYF. The CDR3 DNA sequence: TGTGCCAGCAGCCCCCCAGACTCCCTGGGCAAAAACATTCAGTACTTC.

The V and J genes are TRBV10-2 and TRBJ2-3; D remains unclear. The CDR3 consists of 11 residues. V shed 7 bases and J shed 6 bases, with 8 bases lying between them. Germline values: CDR1 WSHSY, CDR2 SAAADI. CDR3 coding DNA: TGCGCCAGCAATGGTGCGGATACGCAGTATTTT. Residues: CASNGADTQYF.

Here the CDR3 reads CASSQAGTGGRTDTQYF. As DNA, the CDR3 is TGTGCCAGCAGCCAAGCCGGGACAGGGGGACGCACAGATACGCAGTATTTT. V is TRBV3-1 (or the pseudogene TRBV3-2) and J is TRBJ2-3; 11 nucleotides agree with TRBD1. CDR3 length equals 17 residues. J was trimmed by 1 base and V by 1 base; bases with no gene match: 4. Germline V gives CDR1 LGHDT, CDR2 YNNKEL (reference sequence).

A single count supports this clone. The chain is built from TRBV11-3 and TRBJ2-7; the match to TRBD1 covers 8 bases. Trimming cost V 5 bases and J 3 bases; bases outside gene matches: 12. CDR3 length equals 16 residues. CDR1 and CDR2 (germline): SGHNT, YENEEA. CDR3 DNA: TGTGCCAGCAGCCCACCCCGGGGACAGGAGTTCTACGAGCAGTACTTC. It is translated as CASSPPRGQEFYEQYF.

The V gene is TRBV10-1, the J gene TRBJ2-1; 8 bases are a match to TRBD2. Germline-derived CDR1 and CDR2 are WNHNN and SYGVQD (reference sequence). The CDR3 loop spans 14 amino acids. Losses at the gene ends were 9 bases for V and 3 bases for J; bases not matched to a gene: 7. The CDR3 bases are TGCGCCAGTACCCGGGGGACTAGCTACAATGAGCAGTTCTTC. Its translation: CASTRGTSYNEQFF.

The genes are TRBV5-1 and TRBJ2-7; D call uncertain. Trimming left V 0 bases short and J 5 bases short, with 12 bases between. Germline loops: CDR1 SGHRS, CDR2 YFSETQ. There are 14 residues in the CDR3. For the CDR3, the DNA is TGCGCCAGCAGCTTGGTTGGGCCTACACACGAGCAGTACTTC. As protein: CASSLVGPTHEQYF.

V is TRBV6-5 and J is TRBJ2-5, with D unclear. Trimming took 7 bases from V and 1 from J, leaving 13 bases between them. This CDR3 comprises 14 residues. Germline lookup yields CDR1 MNHEY and CDR2 SVGAGI. In DNA, the CDR3 is TGTGCCAGCACTAATCCGTTCACCCAAGAGACCCAGTACTTC. Residues: CASTNPFTQETQYF.

The J gene is TRBJ2-5, the V gene TRBV4-1, with 8 bases matching TRBD2. Germline V gene data show CDR1 as MGHRA and CDR2 as YSYEKL. This CDR3 comprises 15 residues. Trimming removed 1 base from V and 2 bases from J; junction bases left unmatched: 3. CDR3 sequence reads: CASSQAEREQETQYF. The CDR3 nucleotides are TGCGCCAGCAGCCAAGCGGAGCGGGAGCAAGAGACCCAGTACTTC.

The chain couples TRBV9 to TRBJ1-3; D is unclear. V gave up 2 bases and J gave up 4 bases, with 13 bases separating them. This CDR3 region has 15 residues. From germline, CDR1 is SGDLS and CDR2 YYNGEE. The CDR3 nucleotides read TGTGCCAGCAGCGTCAGCGCCTCGGGAGGAAACACCATATATTTT. Translated: CASSVSASGGNTIYF.

This sequence joins TRBV7-9 and TRBJ1-4; D is possibly TRBD1 (5 bases). CDR3 length: 12 residues. CDR1 is SEHNR, CDR2 FQNEAQ, per germline (reference sequence). The germline V and J ends were trimmed by 8 bases and 8 bases, with 12 bases remaining between them. Here the CDR3 reads CASAGMREKLFF. For the CDR3, the DNA is TGTGCCAGCGCAGGGATGAGGGAAAAACTGTTTTTT.

This sequence joins TRBV2 and TRBJ2-7, with 7 nucleotides matching TRBD2. CDR1 is SNHLY and CDR2 is FYNNEI in the germline V gene. V trimming: 5 bases; J trimming: 6 bases; junction bases outside the gene matches: 16. The length of the CDR3 is 16 residues. The CDR3 bases are TGTGCCAGCAGTCAGTTTGAAGTAGGCGGGGGAAGCGAGCAGTACTTC. This gives the protein CASSQFEVGGGSEQYF. The full variable domain, completed using reference TRBV2 and TRBJ2-7, is EPEVTQTPSHQVTQMGQEVILRCVPISNHLYFYWYRQILGQKVEFLVSFYNNEISEKSEIFDDQFSVERPDGSNFTLKIRSTKLEDSAMYFCASSQFEVGGGSEQYFGPGTRLTVT.

The chain employs TRBV5-8 and TRBJ1-6; TRBD1 matches at 9 bases. CDR1 and CDR2 from the germline V gene are SGHTS and YDEGEE. Trimming removed 2 bases from V and 5 bases from J; junction bases left unmatched: 2. This CDR3 is built from 15 residues. The CDR3 sequence: CASSLWTGDNSPLHF. The CDR3 nucleotides are TGTGCCAGCAGCTTATGGACAGGGGATAATTCACCCCTCCACTTT. Variable domain in full (rest from reference TRBV5-8 and TRBJ1-6): EAGVTQSPTHLIKTRGQQATLRCSPISGHTSVYWYQQALGLGLQFLLWYDEGEERNRGNFPPRFSGRQFPNYSSELNVNALELEDSALYLCASSLWTGDNSPLHFGNGTRLTVT.

This sequence joins TRBV9 and TRBJ2-1, with 12 positions matching TRBD2. Germline V CDR1 and CDR2: SGDLS, YYNGEE. The CDR3 has 15 amino acids. The V segment lost 4 bases and the J segment 8 bases; nucleotides outside the gene matches: 7. The CDR3 DNA reads as TGTGCCAGCAGCACCCCTAGCGGGGGGGCCCATGAGCAGTTCTTC. This gives the protein CASSTPSGGAHEQFF.

The chain has TRBV27 and TRBJ2-1; TRBD2 is a possible D gene (5 bases). This CDR3 is 15 amino acids long. Germline CDR1 and CDR2: MNHEY and SMNVEV (reference sequence). V was shortened by 7 bases and J by 3 bases, with 16 bases between the two germline ends. CDR3 sequence reads: CASTLGRGLYNEQFF. DNA of the CDR3: TGTGCCAGCACCTTAGGCCGGGGTCTCTACAATGAGCAGTTCTTC.

This clone appeared many times. The chain combines TRBV5-1 with TRBJ1-3; the D is unclear. V gave up 7 bases and J gave up 8 bases, with 13 bases separating them. Germline V gene data show CDR1 as SGHRS and CDR2 as YFSETQ. There are 12 residues in the CDR3. CDR3 sequence: CASQPNRDTIYF. CDR3 in DNA: TGCGCCAGCCAGCCGAACCGGGACACCATATATTTT.

The rearrangement joins TRBV6-6 to TRBJ2-1; TRBD1 matches 8 bases. The CDR3 consists of 17 residues. Germline V gene sequence: CDR1 MNHNY, CDR2 SVGAGI (reference sequence). After removal of 5 bases from V and 7 bases from J, the junction contained 16 bases not matched to a gene. The CDR3 region is CASSLSGGASFPNEQFF. The CDR3 DNA is TGTGCCAGCAGTCTCTCAGGGGGCGCTTCGTTTCCGAATGAGCAGTTCTTC.

The genes are TRBV2 and TRBJ1-6; TRBD1 aligns across 7 bases. The length of the CDR3 is 15 residues. Germline V lookup: CDR1 SNHLY, CDR2 FYNNEI. The V and J ends lost 6 bases and 6 bases, in that order; junction bases with no gene match: 8. CDR3 sequence: CASRSRDSSNSPLHF. As DNA, the CDR3 is TGTGCCAGCAGATCCCGGGACAGTAGTAATTCACCCCTCCACTTT.

The CDR3 DNA is TGTGCCAGCAGTTTGTGGGGGGGCGAACAAGAGACCCAGTACTTC. It encodes CASSLWGGEQETQYF. V is TRBV28 and J is TRBJ2-5, with a tentative D call TRBD2 (7 bases). The germline V gene has CDR1 MDHEN and CDR2 SYDVKM. V was pared by 3 bases and J by 2 bases, with 13 bases between. The CDR3 totals 15 residues.

The J gene is TRBJ1-6, the V gene TRBV10-1; 9 nucleotides match TRBD1. The V segment lost 3 bases and the J segment 9 bases; nucleotides outside the gene matches: 6. CDR3 length equals 15 residues. Germline V gives CDR1 WNHNN, CDR2 SYGVQD (reference sequence). The CDR3: CASSEFRTGASPLHF. The CDR3, as DNA: TGCGCCAGCAGTGAATTTAGGACAGGGGCTTCACCCCTCCACTTT.

V gene TRBV5-1 combines with J gene TRBJ1-2; maybe TRBD1 (5 bases). This CDR3 spans 14 amino acids. Germline loops: CDR1 SGHRS, CDR2 YFSETQ. V was clipped by 4 bases and J by 3 bases, with 13 bases between them. In nucleotides, the CDR3 is TGCGCCAGCAGCGAGGGGTCGGGGGACTATGGCTACACCTTC. It encodes CASSEGSGDYGYTF.

V gene TRBV19 combines with J gene TRBJ2-1; tentatively, D is TRBD2 (5 bases). The V and J ends lost 5 bases and 0 bases respectively, with 8 bases between them. The CDR3 contains 14 residues. Germline V lookup: CDR1 LNHDA, CDR2 SQIVND (reference sequence). The DNA of the CDR3 is TGTGCCAGTAGTGCAGACTACTCCTACAATGAGCAGTTCTTC. This sequence encodes CASSADYSYNEQFF.